The 10 T cell receptor beta chains listed next were all sequenced from one sample in a study of cytomegalovirus exposure and HLA in healthy donors. The PCR made use of 60 Vbeta and 13 Jbeta primers. Sequencing was performed with immunoSEQ multiplex PCR; in TCRdb, only in-frame clones are kept and a portion is missing. The sample has fewer than 150,000 clones; approximately 80% are singletons. The source material was PBMCs. These receptors all come from a male donor in good health and CMV-seronegative.

The chain couples TRBV7-2 to TRBJ2-7; possibly TRBD2 for D (6 bases). The V end lost 6 bases, the J end lost 7 bases, and 10 bases lay between the germline ends. This CDR3 is 11 amino acids long. The V gene's germline CDR1 is SGHTA and CDR2 FQGNSA. The CDR3 is CASSSGVEQYF. CDR3 DNA sequence: TGTGCCAGCAGTTCGGGGGTAGAGCAGTACTTC.

V is TRBV7-9 and J is TRBJ1-4, with TRBD1 matching over 10 bases. Trimming took 5 bases from V and 8 from J; bases not matched to a gene: 8. This CDR3 has 15 residues. Germline V gives CDR1 SEHNR, CDR2 FQNEAQ (reference sequence). This CDR3 reads CASSPWGDRGEKLFF. The CDR3, as DNA: TGTGCCAGCAGCCCATGGGGGGACAGGGGAGAAAAACTGTTTTTT.

This sequence joins TRBV7-3 and TRBJ2-5; the D gene is possibly TRBD2 (5 bases). The germline gives CDR1 SGHTA, CDR2 FQGTGA. Trimming pared 5 bases from V and 10 bases from J, leaving 23 bases between. The CDR3 consists of 15 residues. CDR3 in DNA: TGTGCCAGCAGCACCACAGAGGACTCCCCACGGAGCCAGTACTTC. This translates into CASSTTEDSPRSQYF. Drawing the rest from reference TRBV7-3 and TRBJ2-5, the complete variable domain is GAGVSQTPSNKVTEKGKYVELRCDPISGHTALYWYRQSLGQGPEFLIYFQGTGAADDSGLPNDRFFAVRPEGSVSTLKIQRTERGDSAVYLCASSTTEDSPRSQYFGPGTRLLVL.

This chain joins TRBV7-2 and TRBJ1-5, with a possible D match to TRBD1 (6 bases). CDR3 size: 14 residues. Trimming left V 7 bases short and J 0 bases short, with 10 bases between. Germline V gene data show CDR1 as SGHTA and CDR2 as FQGNSA. CDR3 sequence reads: CASTDRYSNQPQHF. DNA of the CDR3: TGTGCCAGCACCGACAGGTATAGCAATCAGCCCCAGCATTTT.

V gene TRBV19 combines with J gene TRBJ2-7; 10 bases align to TRBD2. The CDR3 has 15 amino acids. J was trimmed by 5 bases and V by 3 bases; bases with no gene match: 7. CDR1 is LNHDA and CDR2 is SQIVND in the germline V gene (reference sequence). The CDR3 is CASSITLAGIHEQYF. For the CDR3, the DNA is TGTGCCAGTAGTATCACACTAGCGGGGATACACGAGCAGTACTTC.

The chain employs TRBV7-8 and TRBJ1-5; D perhaps matches TRBD1 (6 bases). Germline assignment: CDR1 SGHVS and CDR2 FQNEAQ. The ends were cut back, 2 bases at V and 0 bases at J, with 17 bases in the middle. The CDR3 runs 18 residues. The CDR3 coding sequence is TGTGCCAGCAGCTTACCCCCCAGGGGTATCAATAGCAATCAGCCCCAGCATTTT. Encoded protein: CASSLPPRGINSNQPQHF.

V gene TRBV6-5 combines with J gene TRBJ1-3, with D perhaps matching TRBD1 (6 bases). Germline V gene sequence: CDR1 MNHEY, CDR2 SVGAGI. V was clipped by 4 bases and J by 3 bases, with 13 bases between them. The CDR3 has 15 residues. The CDR3 bases are TGTGCCAGCAGTTCCGGGACATTTAATGGAAACACCATATATTTT. Encoded protein: CASSSGTFNGNTIYF.

This sequence joins TRBV30 and TRBJ2-3; 10 bases map to TRBD2. There are 15 residues in the CDR3. With 0 bases clipped from V and 4 bases from J, the junction kept 4 bases outside the gene matches. CDR1 and CDR2 (germline): GTSNPN, SVGIG (reference sequence). The CDR3 protein is CAWSVAGGLADTQYF. The CDR3 DNA follows: TGTGCCTGGAGTGTAGCGGGGGGGCTTGCAGATACGCAGTATTTT.

This clone was picked up one time. The rearrangement uses TRBV28 and TRBJ1-4, with TRBD1 matching 7 bases. V was pared by 7 bases and J by 5 bases, with 7 bases of the junction left unmatched. CDR3 size: 14 residues. Germline CDR1 is MDHEN and CDR2 is SYDVKM. Here the CDR3 reads CASTSGGVNEKLFF. The CDR3 nucleotides read TGTGCCAGCACCTCAGGGGGTGTAAATGAAAAACTGTTTTTT.

The gene calls are TRBV4-3 and TRBJ1-4, with 7 positions matching TRBD1. J was trimmed by 7 bases and V by 4 bases; bases with no gene match: 6. The CDR3 runs to 14 residues. Germline V gives CDR1 LGHNA, CDR2 YSLEER. CDR3 nucleotide sequence: TGCGCCAGCAGCCGGGACAGATACTTTGAAAAACTGTTTTTT. Translating it yields CASSRDRYFEKLFF.